The 21 T cell receptor beta chains below all came from one sample that was sequenced in a study of CXCR3-negative and CXCR3-positive naive CD8 T cells. These receptors have no known antigen. Libraries of TRB cDNA were made by 5' RACE and carried UMIs. TCRdb reprocessed the 5' RACE reads, keeping one entry per CDR3 protein, no DNA. The table lists 130,000 to 150,000 distinct CDR3 sequences, with over 0.25% in the top ten. Study findings and constraints: Comparison of naive cells showed more hydrophobic TRB CDR3s in CXCR3-positive than in CXCR3-negative naive cells.

The specimen was naive CXCR3+ CD8+ T cells from blood. Sample subset: CD45RO-CCR7+CD27+CD95- naive CD8+ T cells expressing CXCR3 (TNR3+). These receptors came from a human donor in good health. Some clones in this sample may be carry-over from other donors' samples.

The chain carries TRBV5-6 and TRBJ2-1. Germline V lookup: CDR1 SGHDT, CDR2 YYEEEE. The CDR3 totals 14 residues. CDR3 residues: CASSLDRGGNEQFF.

The CDR3 reads CASSTLAGRYEQYF. The rearrangement uses TRBV28 and TRBJ2-7; the D call of TRBD2 rests on TCRdb alone, since no DNA is present to check it. The CDR3 has 14 residues. In germline, CDR1 is MDHEN, CDR2 SYDVKM.

This sequence joins TRBV7-9 and TRBJ2-3. This CDR3 spans 12 amino acids. Germline lookup yields CDR1 SEHNR and CDR2 FQNEAQ (reference sequence). CDR3 amino acids: CASSLLEDTQYF. Based on the CDR3 plus reference TRBV7-9 and TRBJ2-3, the full variable domain is DTGVSQNPRHKITKRGQNVTFRCDPISEHNRLYWYRQTLGQGPEFLTYFQNEAQLEKSRLLSDRFSAERPKGSFSTLEIQRTEQGDSAMYLCASSLLEDTQYFGPGTRLTVL.

V gene TRBV7-9 combines with J gene TRBJ1-2. The V gene's germline CDR1 is SEHNR and CDR2 FQNEAQ (reference sequence). This CDR3 spans 17 amino acids. This chain's CDR3 is CASSLGVQVTPNYGYTF.

The J gene is TRBJ2-7, the V gene TRBV2; absent DNA, TCRdb's TRBD1 call cannot be checked. The CDR3 spans 13 residues. Germline V gives CDR1 SNHLY, CDR2 FYNNEI. The CDR3 sequence: CASRPGTGFLQNF.

The chain employs TRBV12-3 or TRBV12-4 and TRBJ1-2; as DNA is missing, the TRBD1 call by TCRdb cannot be tested. CDR3 size: 13 residues. The CDR3 loop reads CASSPGGTYGYTF.

The chain combines TRBV4-1 with TRBJ2-7; the D call from TCRdb, TRBD2, cannot be confirmed without DNA. The CDR3 sequence is 17 residues long. The germline V gene encodes CDR1 MGHRA and CDR2 YSYEKL. CDR3 sequence: CASSQQSGTSVTYEQYF.

The V call is TRBV12-3 or TRBV12-4, the J call TRBJ1-1; lacking DNA, the TRBD1 call made by TCRdb goes unchecked. CDR3 length equals 15 residues. CDR3 region: CASRGVRTLGTEAFF.

J is TRBJ1-1 and V is TRBV20-1; the TCRdb call, TRBD1, lacks DNA for checking. This CDR3 contains 15 residues. Germline assignment: CDR1 DFQATT and CDR2 SNEGSKA (reference sequence). CDR3 sequence: CSARVGGVGNTEAFF.

The chain is built from TRBV28 and TRBJ2-7; TCRdb returns TRBD1, unconfirmable since there is no DNA. Per the germline V gene, CDR1 is MDHEN and CDR2 is SYDVKM. The CDR3 has 15 residues. The CDR3 sequence: CASSFSTGVDYEQYF.

The rearrangement links TRBV7-2 to TRBJ1-2; without DNA, the TCRdb call of TRBD1 cannot be checked. Per the germline V gene, CDR1 is SGHTA and CDR2 is FQGNSA. CDR3 length: 17 amino acids. CDR3 in amino acids: CASSLAYGEGVPYGYTF.

The J gene is TRBJ2-2, the V gene TRBV29-1; the D call from TCRdb, TRBD2, cannot be confirmed without DNA. Looked up from germline, CDR1 is SQVTM and CDR2 is ANQGSEA. CDR3 size: 14 residues. The CDR3 spells CSVEDPGGSGELFF.

V is TRBV5-3 and J is TRBJ2-1; the TCRdb D gene call, TRBD1, has no DNA to confirm it. TRBV5-3 is an ORF for which the function is uncertain. The CDR3 consists of 16 residues. This chain's CDR3 is CASSLQTDYSYNEQFF.

The chain is built from TRBV12-3 or TRBV12-4 and TRBJ2-7; TCRdb selects TRBD1, and the lack of DNA leaves this call unchecked. This CDR3 contains 16 residues. CDR3 protein: CASSLAGTGGVYEQYF.

This chain uses TRBV4-2 with TRBJ2-3. Germline V gene lookup returns CDR1 LGHNA and CDR2 YNFKEQ. This CDR3 spans 15 amino acids. The CDR3 here is CASSQALLAGDTQYF.

The chain uses TRBV19 and TRBJ1-1; without DNA, the TCRdb call of TRBD1 cannot be checked. CDR1 and CDR2 from the germline V gene are LNHDA and SQIVND (reference sequence). The CDR3 totals 14 residues. CDR3 residues: CASKGVRVDTEAFF.

This rearrangement joins TRBV4-3 to TRBJ2-1. The germline V gene encodes CDR1 LGHNA and CDR2 YSLEER. The CDR3 runs to 15 residues. The CDR3 region is CASSQVTSPYNEQFF.

V is TRBV4-1 and J is TRBJ2-3. From germline, CDR1 is MGHRA and CDR2 YSYEKL. CDR3 length: 14 amino acids. The CDR3: CASSQDGGTDTQYF.

The chain links TRBV6-5 to TRBJ1-1. The CDR3 has 17 residues. The germline CDR1 and CDR2 sequences are MNHEY and SVGAGI. This CDR3 reads CASSYGGGLGANTEAFF.

The chain has TRBV13 and TRBJ2-3. The CDR3 loop spans 15 amino acids. Germline CDR1 and CDR2: PRHDT and FYEKMQ (reference sequence). The CDR3: CASSFRLSYTDTQYF.

The V and J genes are TRBV11-2 and TRBJ2-7; absent DNA, TCRdb's TRBD1 call cannot be checked. The CDR3 runs to 14 residues. Germline V gene sequence: CDR1 SGHAT, CDR2 FQNNGV. Here the CDR3 reads CASSYGQGCYEQYF.